This T cell receptor (beta chain) was found in a study of molecular identifiers for immune sequencing clone quantification. In the study overall: Replicates partitioned RNA from approximately 20,000 or 100,000 naive CD8 cells into five parts, sequencing four.

For bulk TCR libraries, previously described methods and listed TCR primers were used. TCRdb itself ran the PCR reads through MiXCR, one entry per CDR3 protein. Of approximately 550,000 distinct CDR3 sequences in the sample, roughly 25% were seen once. Germline V gives CDR1 DFQATT, CDR2 SNEGSKA (reference sequence). The CDR3 sequence is 15 residues long. Trimming at V came to 3 bases and at J to 4 bases, leaving 8 bases not matched to a gene. Source material: naive CD8+ T cells from blood, with Jurkat cell RNA spiked in. Specified subset: FACS-sorted CD8+CD4-CCR7+CD45RA+ naive T cells. The source is a human donor in good health. Some libraries in this study had Jurkat cell RNA spiked in. This chain joins TRBV20-1 and TRBJ1-3, with 8 bases aligning to TRBD1. CDR3 residues: CSARDSQGEGNTIYF. In DNA form, the CDR3 reads TGCAGTGCTAGGGATTCACAGGGGGAAGGAAACACCATATATTTT.